Below are 17 T cell receptor beta chains sequenced from a single sample in a study of T cells in Graves' hyperthyroidism and ophthalmopathy. TCR beta CDR3 regions were amplified from RNA. When the TCR CDR3 underwent first-round RT-PCR, the HTBI primer set was used. TCRdb passed the multiplex PCR reads through MiXCR, listing each CDR3 protein once. This table holds approximately 690,000 distinct CDR3 sequences, 14% found once. Sequences were obtained from blood. The receptor set was obtained from a woman between 50 and 59 years old with Graves' ophthalmopathy.

This clonotype showed up just a few times. This sequence joins TRBV24-1 and TRBJ1-5, with D possibly matching TRBD1 (5 bases). Deletions cut 5 bases from V and 0 bases from J, with 7 bases between. Per germline, CDR1 KGHDR and CDR2 SFDVKD. The CDR3 runs 14 residues. CDR3: CATSGQNSNQPQHF. The CDR3 nucleotides read TGTGCCACCAGTGGACAGAATAGCAATCAGCCCCAGCATTTT.

Ten or more counts support this clonotype. The rearrangement links TRBV4-2 to TRBJ2-7; D might be TRBD1 (5 bases). Trimming removed 4 bases at V and 5 bases at J, with 12 bases between. CDR1 is LGHNA, CDR2 YNFKEQ, per germline. The CDR3 has 13 residues. CDR3: CASSLRQSHEQYF. For the CDR3, the DNA is TGTGCCAGCAGCCTTCGACAGTCCCACGAGCAGTACTTC.

This clonotype was detected many times. The rearrangement links TRBV11-2 to TRBJ2-7; 14 bases agree with TRBD2. The CDR3 sequence is 16 residues long. The germline gives CDR1 SGHAT, CDR2 FQNNGV. Trimming at V came to 8 bases and at J to 2 bases, leaving 8 bases not matched to a gene. Written as DNA, the CDR3 is TGTGCCAGCCGGGGGACTAGCGGGAGAAGTGCCTACGAGCAGTACTTC. Translating gives CASRGTSGRSAYEQYF. The full variable domain, its missing parts supplied by reference TRBV11-2 and TRBJ2-7, is EAGVAQSPRYKIIEKRQSVAFWCNPISGHATLYWYQQILGQGPKLLIQFQNNGVVDDSQLPKDRFSAERLKGVDSTLKIQPAKLEDSAVYLCASRGTSGRSAYEQYFGPGTRLTVT.

The chain is built from TRBV24-1 and TRBJ1-2; D is uncertain. Deletions cut 0 bases from V and 7 bases from J, with 5 bases between. Germline CDR1 and CDR2: KGHDR and SFDVKD. This CDR3 spans 12 amino acids. The CDR3 reads CATSDLGFGYTF. Written as DNA, the CDR3 is TGTGCCACCAGTGATTTGGGATTTGGCTACACCTTC.

This clonotype was found a few times. The V gene is TRBV14, the J gene TRBJ2-1; 11 bases fit TRBD2. Germline CDR1 is SGHDN and CDR2 is FVKESK. The V segment lost 4 bases and the J segment 7 bases; nucleotides outside the gene matches: 9. The CDR3 runs 16 residues. CDR3 protein: CASSRTGLAVSNEQFF. CDR3 DNA: TGTGCCAGCAGCCGGACGGGACTAGCGGTCTCTAATGAGCAGTTCTTC.

This clonotype was picked up many times. J is TRBJ2-1 and V is TRBV20-1; TRBD2 might be the D (5 bases). Between the trimmed V and J ends, which lost 0 bases and 7 bases, there was a span of 10 bases. Germline V CDR1 and CDR2: DFQATT, SNEGSKA (reference sequence). This CDR3 comprises 13 residues. The CDR3 loop reads CSARDIRRNEQFF. The CDR3, as DNA: TGCAGTGCTAGAGACATCCGGAGGAATGAGCAGTTCTTC.

This clonotype occurred many times. V gene TRBV7-2 combines with J gene TRBJ2-7, with TRBD2 as a possible D gene (5 bases). The CDR3 totals 14 residues. The V end lost 2 bases, the J end lost 1 base, and 9 bases lay between the germline ends. Per germline, CDR1 SGHTA and CDR2 FQGNSA. In DNA form, the CDR3 reads TGTGCCAGCAGCTTAATTATAGCGTCCTACGAGCAGTACTTC. Amino acid sequence: CASSLIIASYEQYF.

This clonotype was recorded a few times. The chain couples TRBV7-9 to TRBJ2-1; 13 bases are a match to TRBD2. With V trimmed by 5 bases and J by 8 bases, 6 bases remained unmatched. This CDR3 is built from 15 residues. Germline loops: CDR1 SEHNR, CDR2 FQNEAQ (reference sequence). The CDR3 region has the DNA TGTGCCAGCAGCCCCGCCGGACTAGCGGGAGATGAGCAGTTCTTC. Protein sequence: CASSPAGLAGDEQFF.

This clonotype occurred a few times. The chain has TRBV3-1 and TRBJ2-7; 11 positions match TRBD1. Looked up from germline, CDR1 is LGHDT and CDR2 is YNNKEL (reference sequence). The CDR3 sequence is 15 residues long. J was trimmed by 2 bases and V by 3 bases; bases with no gene match: 3. CDR3 sequence: CASSQDRGLAYEQYF. The DNA for the CDR3 is TGTGCCAGCAGCCAGGACAGGGGGCTAGCCTACGAGCAGTACTTC.

This clonotype was detected ten times or more. The J gene is TRBJ1-5, the V gene TRBV15; 7 bases agree with TRBD1. CDR1 LNHNV and CDR2 YYDKDF come from the germline V gene (reference sequence). The ends lost 6 bases at V and 9 bases at J; junction bases unmatched: 14. There are 15 residues in the CDR3. DNA of the CDR3: TGTGCCACCAGACGGAGCGGGGACAGCGGAAGGCCCCAGCATTTT. Translation gives CATRRSGDSGRPQHF.

In this sample, this clonotype turned up many times. The CDR3 nucleotides read TGTGCCAGCAGCTTAGCGCTTGGGGGGAACCAAGAGACCCAGTACTTC. This encodes CASSLALGGNQETQYF. J is TRBJ2-5 and V is TRBV7-6; tentatively, D is TRBD2 (6 bases). The length of the CDR3 is 16 residues. CDR1 is SGHVS and CDR2 is FNYEAQ in the germline V gene. Trimming cost V 0 bases and J 0 bases, with 11 bases left between them. Using reference TRBV7-6 and TRBJ2-5 for the parts outside the CDR3, the full variable domain is GAGVSQSPRYKVTKRGQDVALRCDPISGHVSLYWYRQALGQGPEFLTYFNYEAQQDKSGLPNDRFSAERPEGSISTLTIQRTEQRDSAMYRCASSLALGGNQETQYFGPGTRLLVL.

This clonotype was seen repeatedly, ten times or more. The V call is TRBV12-3 or TRBV12-4, the J call TRBJ1-1; weak D call: TRBD1 (5 bases). This CDR3 spans 14 amino acids. V shed 7 bases and J shed 4 bases, with 16 bases lying between them. Written as DNA, the CDR3 is TGTGCCAGCACCTGGGGGGTTGGCAGCACTGAAGCTTTCTTT. Translating gives CASTWGVGSTEAFF.

There are a few counts of this clonotype. V is TRBV7-3 and J is TRBJ2-3, with 8 bases aligning to TRBD2. J gave up 4 bases and V 5 bases, and 11 bases lay outside the gene matches. Germline assignment: CDR1 SGHTA and CDR2 FQGTGA. There are 16 residues in the CDR3. DNA for the CDR3: TGTGCCAGCAGCCCGGGAGGGGCGGGAGGCGCAGATACGCAGTATTTT. Encoded protein: CASSPGGAGGADTQYF.

This clonotype was seen ten or more times. The V and J genes are TRBV6-1 and TRBJ2-6; no clear D. V was pared by 5 bases and J by 0 bases, with 5 bases between. Germline V CDR1 and CDR2: MNHNS, SASEGT. This CDR3 is 14 amino acids long. In DNA, the CDR3 is TGTGCCAGCAGTCGAAGCTCTGGGGCCAACGTCCTGACTTTC. Protein sequence: CASSRSSGANVLTF.

The chain has TRBV6-6 and TRBJ1-3; 7 bases match TRBD1. V shed 0 bases, J shed 2 bases, and the junction held 1 base outside the gene matches. Germline CDR1 and CDR2: MNHNY and SVGAGI (reference sequence). The CDR3 loop spans 15 amino acids. CDR3 loop: CASSYSGGAGNTIYF. The CDR3 DNA reads TGTGCCAGCAGTTACTCAGGGGGCGCTGGAAACACCATATATTTT.

This clonotype was found a few times. V is TRBV12-3 or TRBV12-4 and J is TRBJ2-1; TRBD2 might be the D (6 bases). The CDR3 is 16 residues long. Between the trimmed V and J ends, which lost 6 bases and 3 bases, there was a span of 18 bases. Here the CDR3 DNA reads TGTGCCAGCAGCCCTCTCGGGAGCGGCAACTACAATGAGCAGTTCTTC. It translates to CASSPLGSGNYNEQFF.

This rearrangement joins TRBV12-3 or TRBV12-4 to TRBJ1-5, with D unresolved. This CDR3 is 15 amino acids long. Trimming took 5 bases from V and 5 from J, leaving 16 bases between them. The CDR3 region is CASSRRLSVDQPQHF. CDR3 nucleotide sequence: TGTGCCAGCAGTAGACGACTGAGTGTTGATCAGCCCCAGCATTTT.